This note documents a single TCR beta chain sequence. Its antigen is not identified. This CDR3 has 14 amino acids. Trimming removed 0 bases from V and 0 bases from J, with 9 bases in between. Germline V lookup: CDR1 DFQATT, CDR2 SNEGSKA (reference sequence). The sample belongs to a study of identical twins. General study points: Cord blood's abundant beta clonotypes had fewer insertions, unlike memory repertoires. Twins' surplus sharing was weaker for beta out-of-frame sequences.

MiXCR, applied by TCRdb to the 5' RACE reads, yields one record per CDR3 protein. Of 750,000 to 950,000 distinct CDR3 sequences listed, roughly an eighth are singletons. The sample was also linked to a second study, of yellow fever vaccine responses in identical twins.

This TCR was recovered from a woman under 30 in good health. The chain recombines TRBV20-1 with TRBJ2-7; a possible D gene is TRBD1 (5 bases). The sample consisted of PBMCs. CDR3 loop: CSARDQQGSYEQYV. As DNA, the CDR3 is TGCAGTGCTAGAGATCAGCAGGGCTCCTACGAGCAGTACGTC.